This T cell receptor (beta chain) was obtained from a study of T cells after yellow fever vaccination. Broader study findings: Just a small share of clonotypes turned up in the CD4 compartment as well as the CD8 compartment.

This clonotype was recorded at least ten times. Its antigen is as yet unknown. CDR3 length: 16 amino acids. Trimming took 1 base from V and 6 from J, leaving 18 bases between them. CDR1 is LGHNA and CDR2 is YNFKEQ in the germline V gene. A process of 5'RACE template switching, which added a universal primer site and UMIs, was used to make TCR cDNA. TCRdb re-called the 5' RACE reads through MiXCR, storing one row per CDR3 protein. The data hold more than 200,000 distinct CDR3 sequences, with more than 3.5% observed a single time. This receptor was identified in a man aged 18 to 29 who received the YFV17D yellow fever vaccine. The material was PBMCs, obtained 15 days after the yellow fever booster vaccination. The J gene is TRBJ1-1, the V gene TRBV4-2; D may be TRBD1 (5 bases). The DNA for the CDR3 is TGTGCCAGCAGCCAAGGAAGAAACCAGGGATCCCCTGAAGCTTTCTTT. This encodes CASSQGRNQGSPEAFF.